Sequencing of this TCR beta chain was carried out in a study of T cell repertoires in cytomegalovirus infection. Study-level information: Public TCR beta signature analysis indicated the presence of both CMV infection and matching HLA type.

TCRdb ran MiXCR on the reads and lists one entry per CDR3 protein. This table has under 800,000 distinct CDR3 sequences, 20% to 25% appearing once. This clonotype was seen more than once but under ten times. What it binds is not known. The study's findings and limits: Identification of carriers of CMV plus the relevant HLA was performed using cumulative public TCR beta family frequency.

The CDR3 totals 15 residues. The V end lost 4 bases, the J end lost 2 bases, and 12 bases lay between the germline ends. The germline gives CDR1 SEHNR, CDR2 FQNEAQ (reference sequence). The TCR was taken from a human donor in good health (CMV status not recorded). Some clones in this sample may be carry-over from other donors' samples. The V and J genes are TRBV7-9 and TRBJ2-1; D is possibly TRBD2 (6 bases). The sample was CD8+ T cells from PBMCs. CDR3 loop: CASSSEGEAYNEQFF. The CDR3 nucleotides are TGTGCCAGCAGCTCGGAAGGGGAGGCCTACAATGAGCAGTTCTTC.